This T cell receptor (beta chain) originates from a study of PD-1 blockade in classical Hodgkin lymphoma (dated by TCRdb to about 2020). As for the study more broadly: Nivolumab dosing was 3 mg/kg intravenously every 2 weeks, continuing until either disease progression or unacceptable toxicity. The study used CyTOF and TCR beta sequencing to define a peripheral blood immune signature of response to PD-1 blockade in classical Hodgkin lymphoma. Broader findings and caveats from the paper: The study was restricted to a single clinical trial cohort, and the causes of repertoire differences, possibly disease activity or prior therapy, were left undefined. Patients starting nivolumab less than 1 year after ASCT had lower diversity and were excluded from later analyses to avoid confounding by immune reconstitution. Baseline TCR diversity was reported to be lower in newly diagnosed patients than in healthy donors and to be lower still in relapsed/refractory patients. Trial patients with a complete response had baseline diversity similar to that of newly diagnosed patients, while partial responders and progressors had significantly lower diversity. By C4D1, a significant rise was seen in CD4+ TCR diversity but not in CD8+ TCR diversity (p=0.0027 vs p=0.16), and the rise was most apparent among complete responders (p=0.02).

On this clone itself: The specificity of this receptor is unknown. Per-base qualities were not stored, and no clone one base away is much larger.

The time point label, as the study defines it: cycle 4 day 1 (C4D1), after five to seven weeks of nivolumab. Relapse after autologous stem cell transplantation had occurred in all trial patients, and cohorts A, B and C were distinguished by prior brentuximab vedotin exposure. CD8+ T cells were purified from thawed PBMCs by magnetic negative selection with a Miltenyi CD8+ T cell isolation kit. The trial cohort included 45 to 65 patients with relapsed/refractory classical Hodgkin lymphoma, and each patient had a best overall response of complete response, partial response or progressive disease. Trial patients were treated with single-agent nivolumab in the multi-cohort phase II CheckMate 205 trial. An independent review committee assessed best overall response by applying the 2007 International Working Group response criteria. PBMCs from the trial were collected at three points: immediately before nivolumab initiation (C1D1), and during therapy at cycle 2 day 1 and cycle 4 day 1. After peripheral blood was drawn into 8 mL Vacutainer Cell Preparation Tubes, PBMCs were isolated by centrifugation and then cryopreserved. Purified CD4+ and CD8+ fractions were prepared only for cases in which an additional PBMC sample was available. Magnetically labelled cells were depleted on LS columns in a quadroMACS separator, and the flow-through was collected as the purified fraction.

CDR1 and CDR2, looked up from the germline V gene (reference sequence), are SEHNR and FQNEAQ. The trim is 5 bases for V and 4 bases for J, with a gap of 17 bases between the germline ends. CDR3 length: 15 amino acids, cysteine to phenylalanine. Left in the record is the CDR3 DNA by itself, 45 bases read in frame from the first base. Genomic DNA was isolated using the Qiagen DNeasy kit from unsorted PBMCs as well as from negatively selected CD4+ and CD8+ fractions. Amplification of TCR beta CDR3 regions was done by immunoSEQ multiplex PCR with primers that anneal to V and J segments. A synthetic immune receptor repertoire was used to minimize amplification bias, and any remaining bias was removed computationally after sequencing. Processing in the source paper ran as follows. Repertoire diversity was quantified as the Shannon entropy index using custom Python scripts. The unsorted, CD4+ and CD8+ repertoires were each analyzed separately, with the exception of combined analyses, where CD4+ and CD8+ sequences were merged in silico. Clonal expansion was defined as at least a 2-fold frequency increase after treatment relative to C1D1, with a pseudocount of 0.5 for undetected baseline clones. Singleton clones were defined as clones with 0 or 1 copy at C1D1, and non-singleton clones were defined as clones with 2 or more copies. Clones expanded in unsorted samples were labelled as CD4+, CD8+ or unknown by matching protein sequences in sorted samples from the same patient. Diversity changes from C1D1 to C4D1 were tested in paired samples using Wilcoxon tests. TCRdb took over this immuneACCESS table, retaining in-frame rearrangements with V and J assigned. Such tables are incomplete; in checked studies, under half of the missing clones stem from an unresolved V gene, and the remainder is unexplained. Clone size and V and J calls were adopted from that table, with D and trimming inferred from the DNA. Present in this sample are 3,000 to 4,000 clones, about 62% of which were seen just once. The ten largest clones represent 45% to 50% of the sample.

The TCR comes from a human donor with classical Hodgkin lymphoma. The sample consisted of CD8+ T cells from blood, taken before the fourth cycle of nivolumab. The rearranged chain carries TRBV7-9 and TRBJ1-2; possibly the D gene is TRBD1, per 5 matching bases. Read as DNA, the sequence is TGTGCCAGCAGCGGAATAGGGGTGGGTAGCTATGGCTACACCTTC. It is translated as CASSGIGVGSYGYTF.